This passage covers 27 T cell receptor beta chains from one sample sequenced in a study of shared clonotypes between healthy human individuals. It was CD45RO-negative cells, positively selected for CCR7, that made up naive CD8 cells, with terminally differentiated effector memory CD45RA+ cells excluded. Clones were sequenced by immunoSEQ multiplex PCR, and TCRdb holds only the in-frame ones, with some missing. The sample contains under 1 million clones, 80% to 95% of which appear only once. The sequenced sample consisted of naive CD8+ T cells sorted from blood. These receptors were taken from a man younger than 40 in good health.

The chain links TRBV7-9 to TRBJ2-7, with 7 bases fitting TRBD1. Germline V lookup: CDR1 SEHNR, CDR2 FQNEAQ (reference sequence). J was trimmed by 0 bases and V by 5 bases; bases with no gene match: 7. The CDR3 consists of 15 residues. Written as DNA, the CDR3 is TGTGCCAGCAGCAGACCGGGACAGAGCTCCTACGAGCAGTACTTC. This sequence encodes CASSRPGQSSYEQYF.

This rearrangement joins TRBV28 to TRBJ1-5, with D possibly matching TRBD1 (6 bases). The CDR3 loop spans 15 amino acids. Trimming removed 2 bases from V and 4 bases from J, with 12 bases in between. The V gene's germline CDR1 is MDHEN and CDR2 SYDVKM. CDR3 loop: CASSLVRTANQPQHF. CDR3 DNA sequence: TGTGCCAGCAGTTTAGTTCGGACAGCTAATCAGCCCCAGCATTTT.

This clone occurred a few times. V usage is TRBV6-1 and J usage is TRBJ1-2, with 9 bases fitting TRBD1. Germline trimming cut 6 bases from V and 8 bases from J; bases unmatched to any gene: 4. This CDR3 has 12 residues. Germline V gives CDR1 MNHNS, CDR2 SASEGT. The CDR3 reads CASRQGAGGYTF. Here the CDR3 DNA reads TGTGCCAGCAGACAGGGGGCGGGAGGCTACACCTTC.

This chain connects TRBV2 to TRBJ2-7; 9 nucleotides line up with TRBD2. The CDR3 loop spans 16 amino acids. V shed 1 base, J shed 3 bases, and the junction held 7 bases outside the gene matches. The V gene's germline CDR1 is SNHLY and CDR2 FYNNEI. CDR3 bases: TGTGCCAGCAGTGAAGGGCATAGCGGGAGCAACTACGAGCAGTACTTC. It translates to CASSEGHSGSNYEQYF.

The chain carries TRBV7-9 and TRBJ2-7; D uncertain. The germline CDR1 and CDR2 sequences are SEHNR and FQNEAQ (reference sequence). The CDR3 runs to 14 residues. V lost 5 bases to trimming and J lost 3 bases, with 14 bases between them. The CDR3 sequence is CASSQPYGFYEQYF. CDR3 DNA sequence: TGTGCCAGCAGCCAACCTTATGGGTTCTACGAGCAGTACTTC.

The genes are TRBV28 and TRBJ2-5; D not certain. CDR1 is MDHEN, CDR2 SYDVKM, per germline. V lost 3 bases to trimming and J lost 0 bases, with 14 bases between them. This CDR3 is 16 amino acids long. The CDR3 sequence: CASSFIGLGYQETQYF. The CDR3 DNA follows: TGTGCCAGCAGTTTTATAGGCCTGGGGTACCAAGAGACCCAGTACTTC. Together with reference TRBV28 and TRBJ2-5, the CDR3 gives the full variable domain: DVKVTQSSRYLVKRTGEKVFLECVQDMDHENMFWYRQDPGLGLRLIYFSYDVKMKEKGDIPEGYSVSREKKERFSLILESASTNQTSMYLCASSFIGLGYQETQYFGPGTRLLVL.

This rearrangement joins TRBV6-5 to TRBJ2-7; 10 bases match TRBD2. Germline CDR1 and CDR2: MNHEY and SVGAGI. After removal of 7 bases from V and 6 bases from J, the junction contained 6 bases not matched to a gene. The CDR3 consists of 13 residues. The DNA for the CDR3 is TGTGCCAGCACACAGTCTAGCGGGAGCGAGCAGTACTTC. This gives the protein CASTQSSGSEQYF.

The chain links TRBV28 to TRBJ2-7; 7 bases fit TRBD1. The trim removed 4 bases at V and 6 bases at J, leaving 12 bases unmatched. Looked up from germline, CDR1 is MDHEN and CDR2 is SYDVKM. This CDR3 contains 15 residues. The CDR3, as DNA: TGTGCCAGCAGTTGGTCCGGGACAGCCCACGGCGAGCAGTACTTC. Its protein is CASSWSGTAHGEQYF.

J is TRBJ1-2 and V is TRBV5-6, with 7 positions matching TRBD1. With 3 bases clipped from V and 4 bases from J, the junction kept 9 bases outside the gene matches. The CDR3 covers 15 residues. CDR1 and CDR2 from the germline V gene are SGHDT and YYEEEE. The CDR3 DNA reads TGTGCCAGCAGCTCCTTTGAGACAGGGCTCTATGGCTACACCTTC. As protein: CASSSFETGLYGYTF.

V gene TRBV6-1 combines with J gene TRBJ1-5; unclear D gene. From germline, CDR1 is MNHNS and CDR2 SASEGT. V was shortened by 3 bases and J by 0 bases, with 12 bases between the two germline ends. There are 16 residues in the CDR3. DNA for the CDR3: TGTGCCAGCAGTGATCGGGAGGGTTATAGCAATCAGCCCCAGCATTTT. Translating it yields CASSDREGYSNQPQHF.

Comment on this clone: In the same sample, other DNA sequences code for this CDR3. V usage is TRBV9 and J usage is TRBJ2-5, with D hard to call. Germline CDR1 is SGDLS and CDR2 is YYNGEE. The CDR3 loop spans 14 amino acids. Between the trimmed V and J ends, which lost 0 bases and 3 bases, there was a span of 9 bases. CDR3 residues: CASSVGGREETQYF. Here the CDR3 DNA reads TGTGCCAGCAGCGTAGGCGGTCGGGAAGAGACCCAGTACTTC.

DNA for the CDR3: TGTGCCAGCAGCGCCTACAGTGAGGGGTACAATGAGCAGTTCTTC. As protein: CASSAYSEGYNEQFF. The chain couples TRBV9 to TRBJ2-1; D might be TRBD1 or TRBD2, each matching 5 bases. This CDR3 region has 15 residues. Germline V gene lookup returns CDR1 SGDLS and CDR2 YYNGEE. Trimming stripped 3 bases from V and 4 bases from J, with 14 bases between.

CDR3: CASSPGTATQETQYF. The CDR3 nucleotides are TGTGCCAGCAGCCCGGGGACAGCGACACAAGAGACCCAGTACTTC. V is TRBV7-9 and J is TRBJ2-5; 7 bases fit TRBD1. The germline CDR1 and CDR2 sequences are SEHNR and FQNEAQ (reference sequence). After removal of 5 bases from V and 2 bases from J, the junction contained 8 bases not matched to a gene. This CDR3 has 15 amino acids.

This rearrangement joins TRBV5-4 to TRBJ2-1, with 9 nucleotides matching TRBD2. Trimming removed 4 bases from V and 9 bases from J; junction bases left unmatched: 20. The CDR3 runs 18 residues. CDR1 and CDR2 (germline): SGHNT, YYREEE (reference sequence). The CDR3 region is CASSPLGERGGRAGEQFF. The CDR3 region has the DNA TGTGCCAGCAGCCCCTTGGGGGAAAGGGGCGGGAGGGCCGGTGAGCAGTTCTTC.

The J gene is TRBJ2-2, the V gene TRBV7-9; D perhaps matches TRBD2 (7 bases). The V and J ends lost 10 bases and 8 bases respectively, with 29 bases between them. The germline V gene has CDR1 SEHNR and CDR2 FQNEAQ (reference sequence). The CDR3 has 17 residues. CDR3 residues: CATYLIDSGGAAGELFF. DNA for the CDR3: TGTGCCACCTACTTAATTGACTCGGGGGGCGCGGCTGGGGAGCTGTTTTTT.

The genes are TRBV2 and TRBJ2-3; TRBD2 matches 12 bases. The CDR3 runs to 20 residues. The germline V gene encodes CDR1 SNHLY and CDR2 FYNNEI. J gave up 4 bases and V 6 bases, and 20 bases lay outside the gene matches. The CDR3: CASRDSKARLAGVAADTQYF. The CDR3 DNA reads as TGTGCCAGCAGAGATTCAAAAGCCCGACTAGCGGGAGTAGCGGCAGATACGCAGTATTTT. The full variable domain, rest sourced from reference TRBV2 and TRBJ2-3, is EPEVTQTPSHQVTQMGQEVILRCVPISNHLYFYWYRQILGQKVEFLVSFYNNEISEKSEIFDDQFSVERPDGSNFTLKIRSTKLEDSAMYFCASRDSKARLAGVAADTQYFGPGTRLTVL.

Remarks on this clone: The same CDR3 can be traced to other DNA sequences in this sample. The chain is built from TRBV7-9 and TRBJ2-7; TRBD1 aligns across 12 bases. V lost 5 bases and J lost 2; bases outside the gene matches: 4. The CDR3 contains 15 residues. Germline V gene sequence: CDR1 SEHNR, CDR2 FQNEAQ (reference sequence). For the CDR3, the DNA is TGTGCCAGCAGCCCGGGGACAGGGGGCCCCTACGAGCAGTACTTC. It encodes CASSPGTGGPYEQYF.

The genes are TRBV5-6 and TRBJ2-2; 9 positions agree with TRBD2. With V trimmed by 4 bases and J by 0 bases, 4 bases remained unmatched. CDR1 is SGHDT, CDR2 YYEEEE, per germline. The CDR3 has 16 amino acids. CDR3 DNA sequence: TGTGCCAGCAGCCTTAGCGGGAGCGCGAACACCGGGGAGCTGTTTTTT. Its protein product is CASSLSGSANTGELFF.

This chain joins TRBV15 and TRBJ2-1; D might be TRBD2 (5 bases). The germline V and J ends were trimmed by 0 bases and 10 bases, with 10 bases remaining between them. This CDR3 contains 13 residues. Germline V CDR1 and CDR2: LNHNV, YYDKDF (reference sequence). This CDR3 is CATSREEAVEQFF. The DNA of the CDR3 is TGTGCCACCAGCAGAGAGGAGGCGGTAGAGCAGTTCTTC.

This chain joins TRBV19 and TRBJ1-1, with D uncertain. V dropped 7 bases and J dropped 0 bases, with 12 bases sitting between them. Germline V gives CDR1 LNHDA, CDR2 SQIVND (reference sequence). CDR3 length: 14 residues. CDR3 region: CASNNGPLNTEAFF. CDR3 nucleotides: TGTGCCAGTAATAACGGACCCTTGAACACTGAAGCTTTCTTT.

The V call is TRBV29-1, the J call TRBJ2-7; D may be TRBD1 (7 bases). In germline, CDR1 is SQVTM, CDR2 ANQGSEA. The CDR3 consists of 14 residues. Trimming took 6 bases from V and 3 from J, leaving 18 bases between them. The CDR3 nucleotides are TGCAGCGTCTCGACAGGGTCGGGGGACTACGAGCAGTACTTC. The encoded protein is CSVSTGSGDYEQYF.

The chain joins TRBV7-9 to TRBJ2-3; D may be TRBD1 (6 bases). The CDR3 runs 14 residues. Trimming cost V 3 bases and J 4 bases, with 11 bases left between them. In germline, CDR1 is SEHNR, CDR2 FQNEAQ (reference sequence). The DNA of the CDR3 is TGTGCCAGCAGCTTGATCGCAGGGGCAGATACGCAGTATTTT. Translated, it gives CASSLIAGADTQYF.

The CDR3 DNA is TGTGCCAGCAGCTACCCCGTCAACGAGCAGTACTTC. Protein: CASSYPVNEQYF. The genes are TRBV7-9 and TRBJ2-7; D unclear. Looked up from germline, CDR1 is SEHNR and CDR2 is FQNEAQ (reference sequence). Trimming took 4 bases from V and 5 from J, leaving 9 bases between them. CDR3 size: 12 residues.

The chain employs TRBV25-1 and TRBJ1-1; 10 bases are a match to TRBD1. Germline V gene sequence: CDR1 MGHDK, CDR2 SYGVNS. After removal of 3 bases from V and 10 bases from J, the junction contained 2 bases not matched to a gene. The CDR3 totals 12 residues. The CDR3 is CASSDRQGAAFF. The CDR3 DNA reads TGTGCCAGCAGTGACCGACAGGGGGCAGCTTTCTTT.

This chain links TRBV7-6 with TRBJ2-3; D is unclear. CDR1 is SGHVS and CDR2 is FNYEAQ in the germline V gene. The CDR3 contains 15 residues. The V end was cut by 2 bases, the J end by 2 bases, with 11 bases between. In DNA, the CDR3 is TGTGCCAGCAGCTTATTAGTCCTGCCCACAGATACGCAGTATTTT. As protein: CASSLLVLPTDTQYF.

The chain joins TRBV7-8 to TRBJ2-7; D gene uncertain. Germline assignment: CDR1 SGHVS and CDR2 FQNEAQ. Trimming pared 1 base from V and 3 bases from J, leaving 7 bases between. The CDR3 spans 13 residues. The CDR3 sequence: CASSLDSNYEQYF. Here the CDR3 DNA reads TGTGCCAGCAGCTTAGACAGCAACTACGAGCAGTACTTC. Full variable domain (missing parts from reference TRBV7-8 and TRBJ2-7): GAGVSQSPRYKVAKRGQDVALRCDPISGHVSLFWYQQALGQGPEFLTYFQNEAQLDKSGLPSDRFFAERPEGSVSTLKIQRTQQEDSAVYLCASSLDSNYEQYFGPGTRLTVT.

The chain has TRBV28 and TRBJ2-1; D gene uncertain. Looked up from germline, CDR1 is MDHEN and CDR2 is SYDVKM. The CDR3 consists of 10 residues. Deletions cut 3 bases from V and 9 bases from J, with 3 bases between. The CDR3 bases are TGTGCCAGCAGTTTCCGTGAGCAGTTCTTC. Its translation is CASSFREQFF.